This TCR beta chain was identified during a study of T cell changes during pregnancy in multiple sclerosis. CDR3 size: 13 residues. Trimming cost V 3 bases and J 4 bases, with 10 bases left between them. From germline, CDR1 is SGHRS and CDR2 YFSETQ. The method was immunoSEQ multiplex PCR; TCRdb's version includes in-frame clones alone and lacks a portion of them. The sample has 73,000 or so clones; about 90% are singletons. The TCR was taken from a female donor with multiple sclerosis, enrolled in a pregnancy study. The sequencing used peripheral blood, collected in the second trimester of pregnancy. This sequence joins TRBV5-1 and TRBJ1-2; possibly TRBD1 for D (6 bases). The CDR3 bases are TGCGCCAGCAGCTCCACAGGGATCTATGGCTACACCTTC. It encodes CASSSTGIYGYTF.